The 22 T cell receptor beta chains below come from one sample, sequenced in a study of blood T cell repertoires in COVID-19. Method: immunoSEQ multiplex PCR; TCRdb's copy keeps in-frame clones and lacks some. The data show roughly 400,000 clones, with 80% to 90% seen just once and around 1.1% held by the top ten. Sequencing input: PBMCs or T cells enriched from blood (not recorded which). The receptors originated from a man younger than 45 who had recovered from COVID-19.

A few counts support this clone. This chain links TRBV29-1 with TRBJ2-5; TRBD1 aligns across 7 bases. CDR1 is SQVTM, CDR2 ANQGSEA, per germline. J lost 1 base, V lost 8 bases, and 10 bases had no gene match. This CDR3 has 14 residues. CDR3 nucleotides: TGCAGCTCCAGCCCGGGACAGACCCAAGAGACCCAGTACTTC. Protein product: CSSSPGQTQETQYF.

V gene TRBV3-1 (or the pseudogene TRBV3-2) combines with J gene TRBJ2-3; TRBD2 matches 11 bases. The V gene's germline CDR1 is LGHDT and CDR2 YNNKEL (reference sequence). The CDR3 loop spans 15 amino acids. With V trimmed by 2 bases and J by 5 bases, 3 bases remained unmatched. The CDR3 loop is CASSQTSGSLDTQYF. The CDR3 bases are TGTGCCAGCAGCCAAACTAGCGGGAGCTTAGATACGCAGTATTTT.

The V gene is TRBV19, the J gene TRBJ2-7, with a possible D match to TRBD2 (5 bases). Trimming stripped 4 bases from V and 2 bases from J, with 15 bases between. The CDR3 totals 15 residues. Looked up from germline, CDR1 is LNHDA and CDR2 is SQIVND (reference sequence). The CDR3 reads CASSTIFGETYEQYF. CDR3 sequence (DNA): TGTGCCAGTAGTACGATCTTTGGGGAGACCTACGAGCAGTACTTC.

This chain links TRBV7-2 with TRBJ1-2; unclear D gene. Between the trimmed V and J ends, which lost 3 bases and 5 bases, there was a span of 16 bases. CDR1 and CDR2 from the germline V gene are SGHTA and FQGNSA. CDR3 length equals 15 residues. The CDR3 coding sequence is TGTGCCAGCAGCTTTTCAACCACAGAGGGTTATGGCTACACCTTC. Translating gives CASSFSTTEGYGYTF.

The chain carries TRBV7-2 and TRBJ1-2; no clear D. Germline V lookup: CDR1 SGHTA, CDR2 FQGNSA. Trimming shortened V by 3 bases and J by 3 bases, and 14 bases separated the two germline ends. The length of the CDR3 is 15 residues. CDR3 in amino acids: CASSFWGASDYGYTF. The CDR3 bases are TGTGCCAGCAGCTTCTGGGGAGCAAGTGACTATGGCTACACCTTC.

This clone was observed at least ten times. The identical CDR3 is also encoded by other nucleotide sequences in the sample. This chain links TRBV3-1 (or the pseudogene TRBV3-2) with TRBJ2-4; the D gene is possibly TRBD1 (6 bases). V was shortened by 0 bases and J by 4 bases, with 7 bases between the two germline ends. The CDR3 consists of 14 residues. Germline values: CDR1 LGHDT, CDR2 YNNKEL (reference sequence). The CDR3 DNA is TGTGCCAGCAGCCAAGAAGGGGGAAAAAACATTCAGTACTTC. Encoded protein: CASSQEGGKNIQYF.

This sequence joins TRBV11-2 and TRBJ2-3; D unresolved. The germline V and J ends were trimmed by 4 bases and 5 bases, with 10 bases remaining between them. The CDR3 totals 13 residues. Per the germline V gene, CDR1 is SGHAT and CDR2 is FQNNGV. CDR3 sequence (DNA): TGTGCCAGCAGCTCACTATTGAGAGATACGCAGTATTTT. Translating it yields CASSSLLRDTQYF.

The chain is built from TRBV2 and TRBJ1-6, with D possibly TRBD1 on 5 matching bases. Germline CDR1 SNHLY, CDR2 FYNNEI. The CDR3 loop spans 13 amino acids. V was cut by 6 bases and J by 3 bases, with 6 bases left in between. The CDR3 is CASRTDYNSPLHF. Here the CDR3 DNA reads TGTGCCAGCAGGACAGACTATAATTCACCCCTCCACTTT.

The chain has TRBV7-9 and TRBJ2-5; 11 bases are shared with TRBD2. Germline CDR1 SEHNR, CDR2 FQNEAQ (reference sequence). V was pared by 4 bases and J by 2 bases, with 3 bases of the junction left unmatched. The CDR3 loop spans 15 amino acids. The CDR3 sequence: CASSYTSGRQETQYF. The CDR3 nucleotides are TGTGCCAGCAGCTATACTAGCGGGAGACAAGAGACCCAGTACTTC.

The V call is TRBV27, the J call TRBJ2-1, with TRBD1 identical over 7 bases. Looked up from germline, CDR1 is MNHEY and CDR2 is SMNVEV (reference sequence). Trimming cost V 5 bases and J 0 bases; bases outside gene matches: 1. There are 14 residues in the CDR3. CDR3 nucleotides: TGTGCCAGCAGTCGGGACAGCTCCTACAATGAGCAGTTCTTC. As protein: CASSRDSSYNEQFF.

The chain combines TRBV6-5 with TRBJ1-6; weak D call: TRBD1 (5 bases). V shed 4 bases and J shed 9 bases, with 19 bases lying between them. The CDR3 has 16 amino acids. Germline CDR1 reads MNHEY; CDR2 reads SVGAGI. The CDR3 spells CASSFTSGGTGSPLHF. CDR3 bases: TGTGCCAGCAGTTTCACCTCCGGGGGGACGGGTTCACCCCTCCACTTT.

This rearrangement joins TRBV2 to TRBJ1-6; 9 bases match TRBD1. The CDR3 spans 15 residues. CDR1 and CDR2 from the germline V gene are SNHLY and FYNNEI. The V segment lost 9 bases and the J segment 7 bases; nucleotides outside the gene matches: 10. The CDR3 loop is CARRTPGQGNSPLHF. The CDR3 region has the DNA TGTGCCAGGAGAACACCGGGACAGGGAAATTCACCCCTCCACTTT.

CDR3 nucleotide sequence: TGCGCCAGCAAGAAGGACAGGCGTAGCACAGATACGCAGTATTTT. It yields the protein CASKKDRRSTDTQYF. This chain links TRBV10-2 with TRBJ2-3; 7 bases are shared with TRBD1. Germline V gene sequence: CDR1 WSHSY, CDR2 SAAADI. The CDR3 runs to 15 residues. V trimming: 7 bases; J trimming: 0 bases; junction bases outside the gene matches: 7.

The chain combines TRBV28 with TRBJ2-3, with 8 bases aligning to TRBD1. V gave up 6 bases and J gave up 1 base; unmatched junction bases: 12. CDR3 size: 17 residues. The V gene's germline CDR1 is MDHEN and CDR2 SYDVKM. The CDR3 DNA reads TGTGCCAGCAGCCAATTCCAGGGGGCTTGGGGCACAGATACGCAGTATTTT. The encoded protein is CASSQFQGAWGTDTQYF.

V is TRBV11-2 and J is TRBJ2-1; D is uncertain. The CDR3 runs to 13 residues. Germline loops: CDR1 SGHAT, CDR2 FQNNGV. V was clipped by 1 base and J by 6 bases, with 7 bases between them. CDR3 region: CASSLGQVNEQFF. DNA for the CDR3: TGTGCCAGCAGCTTAGGACAAGTCAATGAGCAGTTCTTC. The full variable domain, its missing parts supplied by reference TRBV11-2 and TRBJ2-1, is EAGVAQSPRYKIIEKRQSVAFWCNPISGHATLYWYQQILGQGPKLLIQFQNNGVVDDSQLPKDRFSAERLKGVDSTLKIQPAKLEDSAVYLCASSLGQVNEQFFGPGTRLTVL.

The V and J genes are TRBV18 and TRBJ1-2; D unresolved. The germline gives CDR1 KGHSH, CDR2 LQKENI. Trimming cost V 2 bases and J 6 bases, with 13 bases left between them. CDR3 size: 14 residues. The CDR3: CASSPSGRTDGYTF. In nucleotides, the CDR3 is TGTGCCAGCTCACCATCGGGGAGGACGGATGGCTACACCTTC.

This clone came up once. This chain connects TRBV27 to TRBJ2-1, with 11 bases matching TRBD1. This CDR3 is 15 amino acids long. Germline V gene lookup returns CDR1 MNHEY and CDR2 SMNVEV (reference sequence). The V segment lost 6 bases and the J segment 5 bases; nucleotides outside the gene matches: 6. CDR3 coding DNA: TGTGCCAGCAGCTCCAGGGACAGGGGGAACAATGAGCAGTTCTTC. Translation: CASSSRDRGNNEQFF.

The J gene is TRBJ2-7, the V gene TRBV24-1, with D possibly TRBD1 on 6 matching bases. Trimming pared 4 bases from V and 0 bases from J, leaving 12 bases between. The V gene's germline CDR1 is KGHDR and CDR2 SFDVKD. The CDR3 consists of 15 residues. The CDR3 bases are TGTGCCACCAGTGACATTTCGACAGGCTCCTACGAGCAGTACTTC. As protein: CATSDISTGSYEQYF.

The chain employs TRBV25-1 and TRBJ2-3; 9 bases are shared with TRBD1. This CDR3 has 17 amino acids. The ends lost 4 bases at V and 0 bases at J; junction bases unmatched: 8. Per germline, CDR1 MGHDK and CDR2 SYGVNS. CDR3 DNA sequence: TGTGCCAGCAGTGGACCGGGACAGGGTGTGAGCACAGATACGCAGTATTTT. It codes for CASSGPGQGVSTDTQYF. Based on the CDR3 plus reference TRBV25-1 and TRBJ2-3, the full variable domain is EADIYQTPRYLVIGTGKKITLECSQTMGHDKMYWYQQDPGMELHLIHYSYGVNSTEKGDLSSESTVSRIRTEHFPLTLESARPSHTSQYLCASSGPGQGVSTDTQYFGPGTRLTVL.

V and J are TRBV3-1 (or the pseudogene TRBV3-2) and TRBJ1-2; 8 positions agree with TRBD1. The germline V gene has CDR1 LGHDT and CDR2 YNNKEL (reference sequence). V gave up 3 bases and J gave up 6 bases; unmatched junction bases: 0. The CDR3 has 12 amino acids. The CDR3 sequence: CASSQTGDGYTF. The CDR3 DNA sequence: TGTGCCAGCAGCCAGACAGGGGATGGCTACACCTTC.

The rearrangement uses TRBV12-5 and TRBJ1-4, with TRBD1 as a possible D gene (6 bases). The CDR3 extends over 15 amino acids. Trimming shortened V by 6 bases and J by 0 bases, and 11 bases separated the two germline ends. Germline CDR1 reads LGHNT; CDR2 reads FRNRAP. DNA for the CDR3: TGTGCTAGTGGCCCTTGGACAGCAACTAATGAAAAACTGTTTTTT. Translation gives CASGPWTATNEKLFF.

The chain links TRBV11-2 to TRBJ1-2; D gene uncertain. CDR3 length: 13 amino acids. CDR1 and CDR2 (germline): SGHAT, FQNNGV. V lost 8 bases, J lost 5 bases, and 15 bases lay in between. The CDR3 region is CASPWGDRYGYTF. CDR3 coding DNA: TGTGCCAGCCCTTGGGGAGATCGGTATGGCTACACCTTC. The variable domain in full, completed from reference TRBV11-2 and TRBJ1-2, reads EAGVAQSPRYKIIEKRQSVAFWCNPISGHATLYWYQQILGQGPKLLIQFQNNGVVDDSQLPKDRFSAERLKGVDSTLKIQPAKLEDSAVYLCASPWGDRYGYTFGSGTRLTVV.